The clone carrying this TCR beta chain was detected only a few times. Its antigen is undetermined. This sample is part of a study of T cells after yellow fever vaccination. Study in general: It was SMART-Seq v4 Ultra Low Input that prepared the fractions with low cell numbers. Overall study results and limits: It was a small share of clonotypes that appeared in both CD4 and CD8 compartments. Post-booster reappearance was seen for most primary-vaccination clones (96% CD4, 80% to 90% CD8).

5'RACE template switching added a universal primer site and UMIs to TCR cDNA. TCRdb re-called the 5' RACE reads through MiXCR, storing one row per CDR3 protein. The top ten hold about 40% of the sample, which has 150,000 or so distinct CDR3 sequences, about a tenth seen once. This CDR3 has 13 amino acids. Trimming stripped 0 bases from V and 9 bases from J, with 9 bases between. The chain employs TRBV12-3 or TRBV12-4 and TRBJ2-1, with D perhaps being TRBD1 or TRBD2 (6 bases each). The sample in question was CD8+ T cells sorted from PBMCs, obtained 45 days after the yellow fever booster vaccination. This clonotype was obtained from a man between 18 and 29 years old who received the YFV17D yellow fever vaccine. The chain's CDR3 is CASSLAPGAEQFF. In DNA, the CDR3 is TGTGCCAGCAGTTTAGCGCCGGGGGCTGAGCAGTTCTTC.